Following are 27 T cell receptor beta chains from one sample sequenced in a study of blood T cell repertoires in COVID-19. Some clones are missing from TCRdb's copy, which holds only in-frame ones; the method was immunoSEQ multiplex PCR. This table has hundreds of thousands of clones, 86% appearing once. Sequenced input: peripheral blood. The receptors stem from a woman aged 25 to 39 with active or convalescent COVID-19.

This sequence joins TRBV9 and TRBJ2-7; 8 bases map to TRBD1. Germline V CDR1 and CDR2: SGDLS, YYNGEE. J was trimmed by 6 bases and V by 0 bases; bases with no gene match: 11. This CDR3 is built from 16 residues. DNA of the CDR3: TGTGCCAGCAGCGTAGCCCCCGGGCAGGGGGCGCGCGAGCAGTACTTC. Translating gives CASSVAPGQGAREQYF. The whole variable domain, remainder taken from reference TRBV9 and TRBJ2-7, is DSGVTQTPKHLITATGQRVTLRCSPRSGDLSVYWYQQSLDQGLQFLIQYYNGEERAKGNILERFSAQQFPDLHSELNLSSLELGDSALYFCASSVAPGQGAREQYFGPGTRLTVT.

The chain uses TRBV2 and TRBJ1-2; the D gene is possibly TRBD1 (6 bases). V gave up 4 bases and J gave up 0 bases, with 21 bases separating them. Germline loops: CDR1 SNHLY, CDR2 FYNNEI. CDR3 length: 18 amino acids. The CDR3 reads CASSVSRGLGRANYGYTF. The CDR3 region has the DNA TGTGCCAGCAGTGTAAGCAGGGGTCTAGGCCGGGCTAACTATGGCTACACCTTC. The whole variable domain, filled in from reference TRBV2 and TRBJ1-2, reads EPEVTQTPSHQVTQMGQEVILRCVPISNHLYFYWYRQILGQKVEFLVSFYNNEISEKSEIFDDQFSVERPDGSNFTLKIRSTKLEDSAMYFCASSVSRGLGRANYGYTFGSGTRLTVV.

The chain links TRBV24-1 to TRBJ1-2, with TRBD1 identical over 10 bases. V dropped 3 bases and J dropped 7; count of bases not matched to a gene: 4. CDR1 and CDR2 (germline): KGHDR, SFDVKD. This CDR3 is built from 14 residues. CDR3 coding DNA: TGTGCCACCAGTGATAGGACAGGGGGGCGTGGCTACACCTTC. Translated: CATSDRTGGRGYTF.

This sequence joins TRBV5-5 and TRBJ2-7, with 10 positions matching TRBD1. Unmatched junction bases numbered 15, after V lost 4 bases and J lost 2 bases. The length of the CDR3 is 18 residues. The germline V gene has CDR1 SGHKS and CDR2 YYEKEE (reference sequence). DNA for the CDR3: TGTGCCAGCAGCGACCCCGGGACAGGGGTCGCGCATCCCTACGAGCAGTACTTC. It codes for CASSDPGTGVAHPYEQYF. The complete variable domain, with remaining parts taken from reference TRBV5-5 and TRBJ2-7, reads DAGVTQSPTHLIKTRGQQVTLRCSPISGHKSVSWYQQVLGQGPQFIFQYYEKEERGRGNFPDRFSARQFPNYSSELNVNALLLGDSALYLCASSDPGTGVAHPYEQYFGPGTRLTVT.

This rearrangement joins TRBV15 to TRBJ2-1; 9 nucleotides line up with TRBD2. This CDR3 is built from 14 residues. After removal of 0 bases from V and 10 bases from J, the junction contained 4 bases not matched to a gene. Germline CDR1 and CDR2: LNHNV and YYDKDF (reference sequence). The CDR3 nucleotides are TGTGCCACCAGCAGAGAACCGGGACTAGCAGAGCAGTTCTTC. Translated, it gives CATSREPGLAEQFF.

The chain carries TRBV19 and TRBJ1-3, with D maybe TRBD1 (5 bases). CDR1 and CDR2 from the germline V gene are LNHDA and SQIVND (reference sequence). The CDR3 sequence is 15 residues long. V was pared by 5 bases and J by 2 bases, with 13 bases between. The CDR3 reads CASSRAGDAGNTIYF. CDR3 nucleotide sequence: TGTGCCAGTAGTCGAGCGGGGGATGCTGGAAACACCATATATTTT.

The chain employs TRBV6-1 and TRBJ1-1, with TRBD1 matching 8 bases. CDR1 MNHNS and CDR2 SASEGT come from the germline V gene. The CDR3 consists of 14 residues. V dropped 3 bases and J dropped 8; count of bases not matched to a gene: 8. The DNA of the CDR3 is TGTGCCAGCAGTGATCTTGGAACAGGGGGAGAAGCTTTCTTT. Translation: CASSDLGTGGEAFF.

The chain uses TRBV5-4 and TRBJ2-7, with 7 positions matching TRBD1. V lost 3 bases and J lost 5; bases outside the gene matches: 8. The CDR3 is made up of 14 amino acids. Germline CDR1 reads SGHNT; CDR2 reads YYREEE (reference sequence). The CDR3: CASSSTGAKDEQYF. CDR3 bases: TGTGCCAGCAGCTCCACAGGGGCCAAGGACGAGCAGTACTTC.

The J gene is TRBJ2-7, the V gene TRBV6-5; tentative D call: TRBD2 (5 bases). Deletions cut 2 bases from V and 4 bases from J, with 12 bases between. Germline lookup yields CDR1 MNHEY and CDR2 SVGAGI. CDR3 size: 14 residues. The CDR3 loop is CASSYTPADYEQYF. CDR3 nucleotides: TGTGCCAGCAGTTACACACCAGCGGATTACGAGCAGTACTTC.

The sample holds one count of this clone. This chain links TRBV10-1 with TRBJ2-7; the D gene is possibly TRBD2 (5 bases). The CDR3 consists of 16 residues. Germline V gives CDR1 WNHNN, CDR2 SYGVQD (reference sequence). Deletions cut 8 bases from V and 0 bases from J, with 20 bases between. CDR3 in amino acids: CASSRVSGWSSYEQYF. The DNA of the CDR3 is TGCGCCAGCTCGAGAGTTTCGGGGTGGAGCTCCTACGAGCAGTACTTC.

V gene TRBV6-4 combines with J gene TRBJ2-1, with TRBD2 identical over 8 bases. The CDR3 is 13 residues long. Germline V gene sequence: CDR1 MRHNA, CDR2 SNTAGT. V trimming: 6 bases; J trimming: 8 bases; junction bases outside the gene matches: 6. The CDR3 region has the DNA TGTGCCAGCAGGGGGAGCGGGGGTGATGAGCAGTTCTTC. Its translation: CASRGSGGDEQFF.

This chain uses TRBV5-1 with TRBJ2-5; TRBD2 might be the D (6 bases). V shed 9 bases and J shed 2 bases, with 8 bases lying between them. The CDR3 totals 11 residues. Germline values: CDR1 SGHRS, CDR2 YFSETQ. The CDR3 DNA follows: TGCGCCACCCGGGGGCAAGAGACCCAGTACTTC. Translated: CATRGQETQYF. Full variable domain (missing parts from reference TRBV5-1 and TRBJ2-5): KAGVTQTPRYLIKTRGQQVTLSCSPISGHRSVSWYQQTPGQGLQFLFEYFSETQRNKGNFPGRFSGRQFSNSRSEMNVSTLELGDSALYLCATRGQETQYFGPGTRLLVL.

The chain carries TRBV30 and TRBJ1-1, with a possible D match to TRBD1 (6 bases). CDR1 GTSNPN and CDR2 SVGIG come from the germline V gene (reference sequence). The CDR3 covers 11 residues. V was trimmed by 2 bases and J by 6 bases, leaving 7 bases between them. The CDR3 DNA follows: TGTGCCTGGAGTAAGGGGGCTGAAGCTTTCTTT. This gives the protein CAWSKGAEAFF. Filled out from reference TRBV30 and TRBJ1-1, the complete variable domain reads SQTIHQWPATLVQPVGSPLSLECTVEGTSNPNLYWYRQAAGRGLQLLFYSVGIGQISSEVPQNLSASRPQDRQFILSSKKLLLSDSGFYLCAWSKGAEAFFGQGTRLTVV.

This sequence joins TRBV5-1 and TRBJ1-2, with 7 bases lining up with TRBD1. The CDR3 consists of 16 residues. The germline gives CDR1 SGHRS, CDR2 YFSETQ. V trimming: 0 bases; J trimming: 4 bases; junction bases outside the gene matches: 9. CDR3 nucleotide sequence: TGCGCCAGCAGCTTGGGCGGGACAGAGACTCTCTATGGCTACACCTTC. This translates into CASSLGGTETLYGYTF.

The V gene is TRBV11-1, the J gene TRBJ2-7; 13 positions agree with TRBD2. The junction had 0 bases not matched to a gene; V was cut back by 3 bases and J by 7 bases. This CDR3 region has 13 residues. Germline V CDR1 and CDR2: SGHAT, FQDESV (reference sequence). The CDR3 DNA sequence: TGTGCCAGCAGCTTGGGACTAGCGGGAGAGCAGTACTTC. As protein: CASSLGLAGEQYF. The full variable domain, in which reference TRBV11-1 and TRBJ2-7 provide the parts outside the CDR3, is EAEVAQSPRYKITEKSQAVAFWCDPISGHATLYWYRQILGQGPELLVQFQDESVVDDSQLPKDRFSAERLKGVDSTLKIQPAELGDSAMYLCASSLGLAGEQYFGPGTRLTVT.

This chain joins TRBV7-9 and TRBJ1-4, with a possible D match to TRBD1 (6 bases). V lost 5 bases and J 0 bases, leaving 13 bases between the germline ends. This CDR3 spans 16 amino acids. Germline CDR1 SEHNR, CDR2 FQNEAQ (reference sequence). CDR3 in amino acids: CASSHPDSPTNEKLFF. CDR3 nucleotide sequence: TGTGCCAGCAGCCACCCGGACAGCCCAACTAATGAAAAACTGTTTTTT.

This clone was counted between two and nine times. The rearrangement uses TRBV6-6 and TRBJ2-7, with D perhaps TRBD2 (6 bases). The CDR3 consists of 14 residues. Germline values: CDR1 MNHNY, CDR2 SVGAGI (reference sequence). V lost 8 bases to trimming and J lost 5 bases, with 19 bases between them. CDR3 nucleotide sequence: TGTGCCAGCTCCGACGGGAGACAAGGCAACGAGCAGTACTTC. It is translated as CASSDGRQGNEQYF.

This clone showed up just once. This chain joins TRBV10-3 and TRBJ2-5; the match to TRBD2 covers 8 bases. Germline CDR1 is ENHRY and CDR2 is SYGVKD. V trimming: 2 bases; J trimming: 5 bases; junction bases outside the gene matches: 7. CDR3 length equals 15 residues. The CDR3 region has the DNA TGTGCCATCAGTGAGCTCCGAGGCGGGGGGGAGACCCAGTACTTC. Translation: CAISELRGGGETQYF.

This rearrangement joins TRBV7-9 to TRBJ1-3, with no clear D. The V gene lost 5 bases and the J gene lost 0 bases, with 17 bases spanning the gap. Looked up from germline, CDR1 is SEHNR and CDR2 is FQNEAQ (reference sequence). The CDR3 is 17 amino acids. CDR3 region: CASSPPLWQASGNTIYF. CDR3 in DNA: TGTGCCAGCAGCCCCCCATTATGGCAGGCCTCTGGAAACACCATATATTTT.

This chain uses TRBV2 with TRBJ2-4; D gene ambiguous. Germline V gene lookup returns CDR1 SNHLY and CDR2 FYNNEI. With 4 bases removed from V and 0 bases from J, the gap between germline ends came to 10 bases. CDR3 length equals 15 residues. CDR3 sequence reads: CASSVLEIAKNIQYF. DNA for the CDR3: TGTGCCAGCAGTGTTCTTGAGATAGCCAAAAACATTCAGTACTTC.

J is TRBJ1-2 and V is TRBV2, with D tentatively TRBD1 (5 bases). The CDR3 totals 13 residues. V lost 3 bases, J lost 4 bases, and 9 bases lay in between. Germline V CDR1 and CDR2: SNHLY, FYNNEI. The CDR3 reads CASSEVQAYGYTF. The CDR3 DNA reads as TGTGCCAGCAGTGAGGTACAGGCCTATGGCTACACCTTC.

Here the CDR3 DNA reads TGCAGCGTTGGGACAGGGACTGGCACAGATACGCAGTATTTT. Amino acids: CSVGTGTGTDTQYF. The chain couples TRBV29-1 to TRBJ2-3, with 8 bases lining up with TRBD1. Looked up from germline, CDR1 is SQVTM and CDR2 is ANQGSEA. With V trimmed by 4 bases and J by 1 base, 4 bases remained unmatched. The CDR3 has 14 amino acids.

Note on this clone: The junction departs from the called germline gene at one end, perhaps through a read error. The same CDR3 also results from other DNA sequences found in this sample. The CDR3 sequence: CASSLRGAGYEQYF. In DNA, the CDR3 is TGTGCCAGCAGTTTGCGGGGGGCGGGTTACGAGCAGTATTTC. J is TRBJ2-7 and V is TRBV27; 8 bases align to TRBD2. Per the germline V gene, CDR1 is MNHEY and CDR2 is SMNVEV (reference sequence). This CDR3 contains 14 residues.

This rearrangement joins TRBV5-1 to TRBJ2-7, with 9 bases matching TRBD2. The germline CDR1 and CDR2 sequences are SGHRS and YFSETQ. Trimming took 4 bases from V and 3 from J; bases not matched to a gene: 11. This CDR3 region has 16 residues. DNA of the CDR3: TGCGCCAGCAGCACTCATACCGGGACTAGCTTCTACGAGCAGTACTTC. Translation: CASSTHTGTSFYEQYF.

The V gene is TRBV15, the J gene TRBJ2-7; 9 nucleotides agree with TRBD2. This CDR3 comprises 16 residues. The V and J ends lost 3 bases and 7 bases, in that order; junction bases with no gene match: 13. CDR1 is LNHNV and CDR2 is YYDKDF in the germline V gene (reference sequence). CDR3 amino acids: CATSSKGIAGVREQYF. As DNA, the CDR3 is TGTGCCACCAGCAGTAAAGGGATAGCGGGGGTGAGGGAGCAGTACTTC.

V is TRBV6-2 or TRBV6-3 and J is TRBJ2-5, with 8 bases aligning to TRBD1. The CDR3 is made up of 15 amino acids. V shed 2 bases and J 2 bases; nucleotides not matched to a gene: 4. Germline values: CDR1 MNHEY, CDR2 SVGEGT. The CDR3, as DNA: TGTGCCAGCAGTTACCAGGACAGGGTTCAAGAGACCCAGTACTTC. Translated, it gives CASSYQDRVQETQYF.

The genes are TRBV6-6 and TRBJ1-4; 7 nucleotides align to TRBD1. Germline-derived CDR1 and CDR2 are MNHNY and SVGAGI (reference sequence). J was trimmed by 8 bases and V by 5 bases; bases with no gene match: 11. CDR3 size: 15 residues. This CDR3 reads CASSAQQGYYEKLFF. CDR3 DNA: TGTGCCAGCAGTGCGCAACAGGGGTATTACGAAAAACTGTTTTTT.